This TCR beta chain was found in a study of technical replicates of blood from a handful of donors. Sequenced by immunoSEQ multiplex PCR; TCRdb stores in-frame clones only, minus some. In the table there are 95,000 to 100,000 clones, about 94% of which are singletons. Trimming took off 2 bases at V and 3 bases at J, with 23 bases between the two ends. Per the germline V gene, CDR1 is MRHNA and CDR2 is SNTAGT. CDR3 length: 18 residues. The genes are TRBV6-4 and TRBJ2-7; tentatively, D is TRBD2 (5 bases). Sequencing input: T cells isolated from PBMCs. The sequence derives from a human donor in good health. The CDR3 sequence is CASSDPTNRGRAIYEQYF. CDR3 nucleotides: TGTGCCAGCAGTGACCCCACCAATCGGGGAAGGGCTATCTACGAGCAGTACTTC.